This TCR beta chain was sequenced in a study of regulatory T cells in long-lasting Graves disease. As to time point: newly diagnosed GD, antithyroid drugs for less than 3 months. Extracted RNA from PBMCs served as the source of the TCR library. In each case, Graves' disease was diagnosed per American Thyroid Association guidelines. The germline gives CDR1 GTSNPN, CDR2 SVGIG (reference sequence). V was pared by 1 base and J by 2 bases, with 18 bases between. The CDR3 spans 17 residues. Arm-PCR with iRepertoire HTBI primers amplified the CDR3 regions for these TCR beta libraries. TCRdb re-called the multiplex PCR reads through MiXCR, storing one row per CDR3 protein. The sample records approximately 540,000 distinct CDR3 sequences, around 12% being singletons. In its sample, this clonotype was seen a few times. These records were also assigned to another study, of T cells in Graves' hyperthyroidism and ophthalmopathy. That paper notes: Clinical symptoms, serum thyroxine, TRAb, thyroid ultrasound and orbital computed tomography informed diagnoses.

The sample was peripheral blood mononuclear cells (PBMCs), taken at new diagnosis, from a patient treated with antithyroid drugs. The chain is built from TRBV30 and TRBJ1-3, with a possible D match to TRBD1 (6 bases). The receptor comes from a woman between 25 and 40 years old with Graves disease. CDR3 in DNA: TGTGCCTGGAGTGGCGGACAGTGGTACTCTGCTGGAAACACCATATATTTT. This codes for CAWSGGQWYSAGNTIYF.